This T cell receptor beta chain was sequenced in a study of cytomegalovirus exposure and HLA in healthy donors. Broader study findings: An analysis done earlier found most TCR beta V segments productive about 87% or about 30% of the time. It was only CMV serostatus that was available as immune exposure information.

This clone was picked up a small number of times. Its antigen remains unidentified. The germline CDR1 and CDR2 sequences are SGHTA and FQGNSA. Trimming left V 6 bases short and J 5 bases short, with 12 bases between. This CDR3 is 13 amino acids long. Healthy bone marrow donors formed the donor group. Despite likely unrecorded immune exposures, the donors were nominally healthy at the time of sampling. Primers included in the PCR were 60 Vbeta and 13 Jbeta primers. Using immunoSEQ multiplex PCR, the repertoire was profiled, and TCRdb retains in-frame clones only, with some absent. The table lists 150,000 to 200,000 clones, around 80% of them singletons.

The J gene is TRBJ2-3, the V gene TRBV7-2; no clear D. The specimen was PBMCs. This TCR was recovered from a middle-aged woman in good health and CMV-seropositive. The DNA for the CDR3 is TGTGCCAGCAGGCGATCCCTCGGAGATACGCAGTATTTT. Its protein is CASRRSLGDTQYF.